This T cell receptor (beta chain) was documented in a study of blood T cell repertoires in COVID-19. Individuals aged about 18 to 89 years were recruited from 24 US areas. Some clones are missing from TCRdb's copy, which holds only in-frame ones; the method was immunoSEQ multiplex PCR. This sample yields approximately 300,000 clones, of which about 90% are seen a single time; under 6% belongs to the top ten. Germline lookup yields CDR1 SGHNT and CDR2 YYREEE (reference sequence). This CDR3 is built from 14 residues. Unmatched junction bases numbered 7, after V lost 6 bases and J lost 2 bases. The chain joins TRBV5-4 to TRBJ1-2, with 7 bases matching TRBD1. This sequence was found in a woman aged 25 to 39 who had recovered from COVID-19. Sequencing used PBMCs or T cells enriched from blood (not recorded which). CDR3 amino acids: CASTTGAGNYGYTF. Written as DNA, the CDR3 is TGTGCCAGCACCACAGGGGCAGGGAACTATGGCTACACCTTC.